The 2 T cell receptor beta chains in this list originate from one sample, sequenced in a study of post-analysis software for immune sequencing data. General observations from the study: Four to six TRBV segments were more frequent in patients than controls; TRBV5-6, TRBV5-1 and TRBV20-1 belonged to this group.

Prepared TCR beta cDNA libraries contained unique molecular identifiers. TCRdb reprocessed the PCR reads via MiXCR and lists one record per CDR3 protein. Here the sample spans about 460,000 distinct CDR3 sequences, 40% to 55% being singletons. For these TCRs, the target antigens are not known. The sequenced sample was blood. All receptors come from a girl under 18 with multiple sclerosis.

The chain employs TRBV20-1 and TRBJ2-2, with 10 bases identical to TRBD2. CDR1 is DFQATT and CDR2 is SNEGSKA in the germline V gene (reference sequence). This CDR3 is 15 amino acids long. The junction had 7 bases not matched to a gene; V was cut back by 4 bases and J by 5 bases. CDR3 in DNA: TGCAGTGCTACCCCTAGCGGGAGAGGTACCGGGGAGCTGTTTTTT. Amino acid sequence: CSATPSGRGTGELFF.

This sequence joins TRBV20-1 and TRBJ2-5, with D unclear. V lost 2 bases, J lost 2 bases, and 18 bases lay in between. Looked up from germline, CDR1 is DFQATT and CDR2 is SNEGSKA (reference sequence). This CDR3 is 16 amino acids long. The CDR3 DNA is TGCAGTGCTAGACGTCGGCGGACCCTGCGACAAGAGACCCAGTACTTC. Its protein product is CSARRRRTLRQETQYF.